A single sample gave rise to the 20 T cell receptor beta chains below, sequenced in a study of T cells in Graves' hyperthyroidism and ophthalmopathy. Amplification targeted TCR beta CDR3 regions from RNA transcripts. Primed by the HTBI set, a first-round RT-PCR was run on the TCR CDR3. TCRdb re-called the multiplex PCR reads through MiXCR, storing one row per CDR3 protein. The sample carries 500,000 to 600,000 distinct CDR3 sequences, 46% recorded once. Sequenced: peripheral blood or thyroid tissue (not recorded which). These receptors were taken from a woman in her late teens or twenties with Graves' hyperthyroidism.

This clonotype has at least ten counts. The rearrangement uses TRBV7-2 and TRBJ2-7; TRBD1 matches at 7 bases. The CDR3 totals 12 residues. J was trimmed by 5 bases and V by 6 bases; bases with no gene match: 4. Germline CDR1 SGHTA, CDR2 FQGNSA. The CDR3 DNA sequence: TGTGCCAGCAGTTATACAGGGGACGAGCAGTACTTC. This gives the protein CASSYTGDEQYF.

This clonotype has at least ten counts. V usage is TRBV20-1 and J usage is TRBJ2-7; 9 nucleotides line up with TRBD2. V was clipped by 0 bases and J by 3 bases; unmatched bases: 9. The germline CDR1 and CDR2 sequences are DFQATT and SNEGSKA (reference sequence). This CDR3 has 16 residues. The CDR3 spells CSARDVAGDFSYEQYF. The CDR3 DNA sequence: TGCAGTGCTAGAGATGTAGCGGGGGACTTTAGCTACGAGCAGTACTTC.

In this sample, this clonotype turned up many times. The chain joins TRBV12-3 or TRBV12-4 to TRBJ1-4; D is ambiguous. The CDR3 has 15 amino acids. The V end was cut by 7 bases, the J end by 0 bases, with 12 bases between. The CDR3 nucleotides are TGTGCCAGCACCAGCATTTGGGCAACTAATGAAAAACTGTTTTTT. Protein product: CASTSIWATNEKLFF.

V gene TRBV10-2 combines with J gene TRBJ2-3; D remains ambiguous. V lost 6 bases and J lost 2, with 9 bases in between. The CDR3 has 13 residues. Germline CDR1 reads WSHSY; CDR2 reads SAAADI. CDR3 sequence: CASSQQDTDTQYF. The CDR3 DNA is TGCGCCAGCAGCCAGCAGGACACAGATACGCAGTATTTT.

This chain connects TRBV12-3 or TRBV12-4 to TRBJ2-6; 8 bases match TRBD1. The CDR3 runs 15 residues. V shed 5 bases and J 3 bases; nucleotides not matched to a gene: 3. The CDR3 protein is CASSPGTGGANVLTF. The CDR3 bases are TGTGCCAGCAGTCCCGGGACAGGTGGGGCCAACGTCCTGACTTTC.

The table lists this clonotype with many counts. The chain employs TRBV19 and TRBJ1-5; D gene unclear. This CDR3 spans 17 amino acids. Between the trimmed V and J ends, which lost 5 bases and 1 base, there was a span of 18 bases. Germline CDR1 LNHDA, CDR2 SQIVND (reference sequence). CDR3: CASSPRAGESSNQPQHF. The DNA for the CDR3 is TGTGCCAGTAGTCCTAGGGCCGGGGAGTCGAGCAATCAGCCCCAGCATTTT.

In the case of this clonotype: A much larger clone lies one base from this, so it may be a read error. J is TRBJ2-2 and V is TRBV2; TRBD2 agrees at 7 bases. The CDR3 runs to 15 residues. Looked up from germline, CDR1 is SNHLY and CDR2 is FYNNEI. This CDR3 reads CASSLGGSQTGELLF. As DNA, the CDR3 is TGTGCCAGCAGTTTGGGGGGGAGTCAGACCGGGGAGCTGCTTTTT.

The V gene is TRBV6-6, the J gene TRBJ2-2; D possibly matches TRBD1 or TRBD2 (7 bases each). Germline V CDR1 and CDR2: MNHNY, SVGAGI (reference sequence). This CDR3 has 16 amino acids. The germline V and J ends were trimmed by 5 bases and 6 bases, with 19 bases remaining between them. This chain's CDR3 is CASSRGLLARAGELFF. In nucleotides, the CDR3 is TGTGCCAGCAGTAGGGGGCTACTAGCGCGAGCCGGGGAGCTGTTTTTT.

This clonotype has ten or more counts. The chain has TRBV6-1 and TRBJ1-2; D ambiguous. The ends were cut back, 2 bases at V and 6 bases at J, with 13 bases in the middle. Germline V lookup: CDR1 MNHNS, CDR2 SASEGT. This CDR3 contains 14 residues. CDR3 sequence (DNA): TGTGCCAGCAGTGAATACATACCCGAGGATGGCTACACCTTC. The encoded protein is CASSEYIPEDGYTF.

The CDR3 loop reads CASSLMGRDTGVDFYGYTF. As DNA, the CDR3 is TGTGCCAGCAGCCTCATGGGGCGAGACACCGGGGTAGATTTCTATGGCTACACCTTC. V gene TRBV14 combines with J gene TRBJ1-2, with D perhaps TRBD1 (5 bases). Trimming removed 4 bases at V and 4 bases at J, with 28 bases between. The V gene's germline CDR1 is SGHDN and CDR2 FVKESK. This CDR3 is built from 19 residues.

This clonotype occurred many times. This rearrangement joins TRBV2 to TRBJ2-2, with D possibly matching TRBD1 (6 bases). Per the germline V gene, CDR1 is SNHLY and CDR2 is FYNNEI. Trimming removed 4 bases from V and 7 bases from J, with 10 bases in between. CDR3 size: 13 residues. The CDR3 DNA is TGTGCCAGCAGTGGGCAGGGGTTCGGGGAGCTGTTTTTT. Protein sequence: CASSGQGFGELFF.

This clonotype was picked up many times. The V and J genes are TRBV13 and TRBJ2-2; 8 bases are a match to TRBD2. CDR1 and CDR2 from the germline V gene are PRHDT and FYEKMQ (reference sequence). The CDR3 has 14 residues. Trimming at V came to 5 bases and at J to 6 bases, leaving 5 bases not matched to a gene. The CDR3 here is CASSPGLGSGELFF. The CDR3 DNA sequence: TGTGCCAGCAGCCCGGGACTAGGATCCGGGGAGCTGTTTTTT. Based on the CDR3 plus reference TRBV13 and TRBJ2-2, the full variable domain is AAGVIQSPRHLIKEKRETATLKCYPIPRHDTVYWYQQGPGQDPQFLISFYEKMQSDKGSIPDRFSAQQFSDYHSELNMSSLELGDSALYFCASSPGLGSGELFFGEGSRLTVL.

This clonotype was detected ten times or more. The V call is TRBV12-3 or TRBV12-4, the J call TRBJ1-4, with D maybe TRBD1 (5 bases). The CDR3 length is 14 residues. With 4 bases removed from V and 5 bases from J, the gap between germline ends came to 11 bases. CDR3 amino acids: CASSSETENEKLFF. CDR3 coding DNA: TGTGCCAGCAGTTCGGAGACAGAGAATGAAAAACTGTTTTTT.

CDR3 in DNA: TGTGCCAGCAGCGTACTCCGGGGCTCTAACTATGGCTACACCTTC. Amino acid sequence: CASSVLRGSNYGYTF. The chain recombines TRBV7-2 with TRBJ1-2, with D possibly TRBD1 on 5 matching bases. Germline loops: CDR1 SGHTA, CDR2 FQGNSA. Trimming shortened V by 5 bases and J by 0 bases, and 13 bases separated the two germline ends. The CDR3 spans 15 residues.

V is TRBV2 and J is TRBJ2-6; no clear D gene. In germline, CDR1 is SNHLY, CDR2 FYNNEI. V was cut by 5 bases and J by 2 bases, with 13 bases left in between. The CDR3 is made up of 16 amino acids. The CDR3 DNA follows: TGTGCCAGCAGTTTGAAAGGGAACACTGGGGCCAACGTCCTGACTTTC. Protein: CASSLKGNTGANVLTF.

Many counts were recorded for this clonotype. The chain combines TRBV7-8 with TRBJ1-4; no firm D call. V was trimmed by 7 bases and J by 0 bases, leaving 9 bases between them. Germline V gives CDR1 SGHVS, CDR2 FQNEAQ. The length of the CDR3 is 14 residues. For the CDR3, the DNA is TGTGCCAGCACCGTGTTACCAACTAATGAAAAACTGTTTTTT. It codes for CASTVLPTNEKLFF.

The rearrangement links TRBV2 to TRBJ2-7, with 8 bases matching TRBD2. V was clipped by 10 bases and J by 0 bases; unmatched bases: 2. Germline CDR1 SNHLY, CDR2 FYNNEI. This CDR3 has 12 residues. CDR3 nucleotides: TGTGCCACCAGCGGGAGCTCCTACGAGCAGTACTTC. It encodes CATSGSSYEQYF.

This clonotype was counted at least ten times. The gene calls are TRBV20-1 and TRBJ1-1, with unresolved D. Looked up from germline, CDR1 is DFQATT and CDR2 is SNEGSKA (reference sequence). The CDR3 sequence is 15 residues long. Trimming removed 0 bases at V and 3 bases at J, with 14 bases between. CDR3 coding DNA: TGCAGTGCTAGAGATCGACGGGGTGGATACACTGAAGCTTTCTTT. Encoded protein: CSARDRRGGYTEAFF.

In this sample, this clonotype turned up once. The chain carries TRBV7-9 and TRBJ1-1; D remains unclear. This CDR3 region has 13 residues. The germline CDR1 and CDR2 sequences are SEHNR and FQNEAQ (reference sequence). V lost 4 bases and J lost 3, with 9 bases in between. The DNA of the CDR3 is TGTGCCAGCAGCTCGATGACGGACACTGAAGCTTTCTTT. Its translation: CASSSMTDTEAFF.

This clonotype was picked up many times. The V and J genes are TRBV27 and TRBJ2-7; 11 bases match TRBD1. The CDR3 spans 15 residues. Looked up from germline, CDR1 is MNHEY and CDR2 is SMNVEV (reference sequence). J gave up 1 base and V 6 bases, and 5 bases lay outside the gene matches. CDR3: CASSSGQGESYEQYF. The CDR3, as DNA: TGTGCCAGCAGCTCGGGACAGGGGGAATCCTACGAGCAGTACTTC.